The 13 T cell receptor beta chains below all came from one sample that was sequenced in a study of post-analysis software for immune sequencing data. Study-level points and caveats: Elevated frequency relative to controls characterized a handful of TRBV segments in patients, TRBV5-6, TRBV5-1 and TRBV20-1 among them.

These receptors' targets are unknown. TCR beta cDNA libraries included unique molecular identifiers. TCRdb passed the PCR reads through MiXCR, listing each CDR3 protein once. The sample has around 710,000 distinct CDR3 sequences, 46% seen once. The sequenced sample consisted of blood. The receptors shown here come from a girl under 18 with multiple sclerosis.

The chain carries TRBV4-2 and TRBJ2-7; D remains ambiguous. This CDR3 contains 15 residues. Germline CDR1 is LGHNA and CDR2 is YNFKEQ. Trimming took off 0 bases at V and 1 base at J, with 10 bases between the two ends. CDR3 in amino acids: CASSQDRASSYEQYF. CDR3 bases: TGTGCCAGCAGCCAAGATAGGGCAAGTTCCTACGAGCAGTACTTC.

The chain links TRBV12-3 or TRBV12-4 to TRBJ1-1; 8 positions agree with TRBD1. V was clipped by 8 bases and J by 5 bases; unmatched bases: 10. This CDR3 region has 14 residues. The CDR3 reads CASGGQGIRTEAFF. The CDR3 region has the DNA TGTGCCAGCGGAGGACAGGGCATAAGGACTGAAGCTTTCTTT.

The CDR3 nucleotides are TGTGCCAGCAGGAGGGGTATGCGGGAGCAGGTCAATGAGCAGTTCTTC. It specifies CASRRGMREQVNEQFF. J is TRBJ2-1 and V is TRBV6-5, with 7 bases lining up with TRBD2. The CDR3 has 16 amino acids. The V segment lost 6 bases and the J segment 6 bases; nucleotides outside the gene matches: 14. Germline assignment: CDR1 MNHEY and CDR2 SVGAGI.

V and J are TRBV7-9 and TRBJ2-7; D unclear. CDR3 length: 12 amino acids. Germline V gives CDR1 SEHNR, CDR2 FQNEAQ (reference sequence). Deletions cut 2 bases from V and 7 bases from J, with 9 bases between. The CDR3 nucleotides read TGTGCCAGCAGCTTAAACAGTATGGAGCAGTACTTC. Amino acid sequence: CASSLNSMEQYF.

The CDR3 DNA sequence: TGTGCCAGCAGCGCAGGCGAAGAGACCCAGTACTTC. Protein product: CASSAGEETQYF. The chain employs TRBV12-3 or TRBV12-4 and TRBJ2-4; no firm D call. The J call is in doubt because the DNA end fits TRBJ2-5 better. The CDR3 is 12 amino acids.

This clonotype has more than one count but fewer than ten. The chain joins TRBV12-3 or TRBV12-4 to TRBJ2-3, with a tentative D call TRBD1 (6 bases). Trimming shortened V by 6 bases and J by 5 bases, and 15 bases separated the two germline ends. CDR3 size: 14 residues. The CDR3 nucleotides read TGTGCCAGCAGACAGGGACACCAGGGAGATACGCAGTATTTT. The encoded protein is CASRQGHQGDTQYF.

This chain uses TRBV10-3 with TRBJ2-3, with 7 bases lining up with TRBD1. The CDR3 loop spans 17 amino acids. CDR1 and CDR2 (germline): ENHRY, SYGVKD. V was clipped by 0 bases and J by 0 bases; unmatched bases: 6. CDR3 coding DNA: TGTGCCATCAGTGAGTCCGTACGGACAGGTAGCACAGATACGCAGTATTTT. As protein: CAISESVRTGSTDTQYF.

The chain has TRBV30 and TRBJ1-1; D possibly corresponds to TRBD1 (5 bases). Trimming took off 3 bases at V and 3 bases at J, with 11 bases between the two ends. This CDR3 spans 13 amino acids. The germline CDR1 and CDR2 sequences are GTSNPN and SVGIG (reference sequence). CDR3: CAWRAPGDTEAFF. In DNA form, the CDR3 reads TGTGCCTGGAGGGCCCCGGGGGACACTGAAGCTTTCTTT.

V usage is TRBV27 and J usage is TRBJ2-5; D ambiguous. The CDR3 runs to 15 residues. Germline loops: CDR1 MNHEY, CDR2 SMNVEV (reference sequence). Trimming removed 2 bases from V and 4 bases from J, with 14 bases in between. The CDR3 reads CASSLRVGSGETQYF. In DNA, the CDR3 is TGTGCCAGCAGTTTACGGGTGGGCAGTGGAGAGACCCAGTACTTC.

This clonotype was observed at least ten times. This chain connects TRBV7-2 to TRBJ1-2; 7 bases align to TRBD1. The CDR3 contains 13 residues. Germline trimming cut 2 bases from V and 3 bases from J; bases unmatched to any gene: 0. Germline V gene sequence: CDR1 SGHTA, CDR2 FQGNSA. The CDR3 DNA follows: TGTGCCAGCAGCTTACAGGGGGACTATGGCTACACCTTC. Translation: CASSLQGDYGYTF. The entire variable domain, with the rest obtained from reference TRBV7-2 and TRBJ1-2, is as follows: GAGVSQSPSNKVTEKGKDVELRCDPISGHTALYWYRQSLGQGLEFLIYFQGNSAPDKSGLPSDRFSAERTGGSVSTLTIQRTQQEDSAVYLCASSLQGDYGYTFGSGTRLTVV.

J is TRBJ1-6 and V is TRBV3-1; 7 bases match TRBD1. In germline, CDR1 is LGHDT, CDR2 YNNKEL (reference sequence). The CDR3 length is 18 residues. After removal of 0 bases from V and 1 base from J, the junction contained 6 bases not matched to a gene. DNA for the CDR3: TGTGCCAGCAGCCAAGACTGGAGGGGGCCGTCCTATAATTCACCCCTCCACTTT. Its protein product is CASSQDWRGPSYNSPLHF.

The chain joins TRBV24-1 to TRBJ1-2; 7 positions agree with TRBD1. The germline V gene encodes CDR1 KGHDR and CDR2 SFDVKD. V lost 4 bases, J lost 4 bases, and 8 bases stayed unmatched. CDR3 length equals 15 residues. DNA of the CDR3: TGTGCCACCAGTGAGCAGACAGGGTGGGCCTATGGCTACACCTTC. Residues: CATSEQTGWAYGYTF.

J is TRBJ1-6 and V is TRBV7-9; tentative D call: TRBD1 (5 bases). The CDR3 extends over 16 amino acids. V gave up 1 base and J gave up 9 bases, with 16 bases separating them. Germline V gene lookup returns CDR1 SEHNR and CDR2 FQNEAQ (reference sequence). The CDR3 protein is CASSLVRDGASSPLHF. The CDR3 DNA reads TGTGCCAGCAGCTTAGTCCGGGACGGGGCGAGTTCACCCCTCCACTTT.